This T cell receptor (beta chain) came from a study of CD8+ T cells in alopecia areata. Study conclusions and caveats: Normal scalp showed lower clonality than lesional scalp, especially alopecia totalis/universalis. Normal skin contains resident alphabeta T cells, and these are also sequenced in scalp samples. Relative to mice, TCR sharing across patients was less clear, a difference possibly HLA-related.

CDR1 MGHDK and CDR2 SYGVNS come from the germline V gene. This CDR3 has 14 amino acids. Trimming stripped 1 base from V and 2 bases from J, with 8 bases between. PBMCs served as the source from which CD4+ and CD8+ T cells were sorted. cDNA prepared by RNA extraction and subsequent reverse transcription served as the template for sequencing. TCRdb keeps only in-frame clones here, not all; method: immunoSEQ multiplex PCR. The table includes about 140,000 clones, roughly 50% detected once. About this clone: Antigen specificity is unknown.

This receptor was taken from a human donor in good health. Sequencing used CD4+ T cells sorted from blood. The gene calls are TRBV25-1 and TRBJ1-2; D is possibly TRBD1 (5 bases). The CDR3 nucleotides read TGTGCCAGCAGTGAATGGGGGGTCAACTATGGCTACACCTTC. It translates to CASSEWGVNYGYTF.